The 27 T cell receptor beta chains listed next were all sequenced from one sample in a study of shared clonotypes between healthy human individuals. The assay was immunoSEQ multiplex PCR, and TCRdb's table has in-frame clones only and misses some. The data contain about 2.3 million clones, over 85% of them singletons. The sequencing sample was made of naive CD4+ T cells from PBMCs. This sample's subset: CD45RA+ positively selected. Every receptor here comes from a man aged 18 to 30 in good health. Some clones in this sample may be carry-over from other donors' samples.

This sequence joins TRBV2 and TRBJ1-3; TRBD1 agrees at 8 bases. The V segment lost 6 bases and the J segment 3 bases; nucleotides outside the gene matches: 7. CDR3 length: 15 amino acids. Germline V gives CDR1 SNHLY, CDR2 FYNNEI. This CDR3 is CASSSGQGDGNTIYF. CDR3 nucleotide sequence: TGTGCCAGCAGCTCTGGACAGGGTGATGGAAACACCATATATTTT.

This chain connects TRBV6-5 to TRBJ1-5; 8 nucleotides align to TRBD1. The CDR3 loop spans 15 amino acids. Germline CDR1 MNHEY, CDR2 SVGAGI. Germline trimming cut 4 bases from V and 6 bases from J; bases unmatched to any gene: 8. CDR3 amino acids: CASSLGQGNTQPQHF. The CDR3, as DNA: TGTGCCAGCAGTTTAGGACAGGGTAACACTCAGCCCCAGCATTTT.

The J gene is TRBJ1-3, the V gene TRBV28, with a tentative D call TRBD1 (6 bases). Per germline, CDR1 MDHEN and CDR2 SYDVKM. The V end was cut by 10 bases, the J end by 1 base, with 23 bases between. The CDR3 contains 17 residues. CDR3 nucleotide sequence: TGTGCCACCATGCGGGACACAGCCTTAATTTCTGGAAACACCATATATTTT. This encodes CATMRDTALISGNTIYF.

The chain has TRBV10-3 and TRBJ2-3; D is ambiguous. The CDR3 sequence is 16 residues long. Deletions cut 7 bases from V and 0 bases from J, with 17 bases between. Germline V CDR1 and CDR2: ENHRY, SYGVKD. The CDR3 DNA is TGTGCCATCACCGCGACCAAGAACCTTAGCACAGATACGCAGTATTTT. This codes for CAITATKNLSTDTQYF.

This clone was counted a single time. The chain carries TRBV25-1 and TRBJ2-1, with 9 bases that match TRBD2. Trimming removed 3 bases from V and 7 bases from J; junction bases left unmatched: 4. The germline CDR1 and CDR2 sequences are MGHDK and SYGVNS. This CDR3 is 14 amino acids long. CDR3: CASSEAGGFNEQFF. DNA of the CDR3: TGTGCCAGCAGTGAGGCGGGGGGGTTTAATGAGCAGTTCTTC.

The chain couples TRBV7-9 to TRBJ2-2; no clear D. Germline-derived CDR1 and CDR2 are SEHNR and FQNEAQ (reference sequence). V lost 2 bases to trimming and J lost 5 bases, with 6 bases between them. This CDR3 has 13 residues. The CDR3, as DNA: TGTGCCAGCAGCTTACCCGGGACCGGGGAGCTGTTTTTT. This codes for CASSLPGTGELFF.

The chain employs TRBV5-4 and TRBJ2-1, with TRBD2 matching 10 bases. The CDR3 spans 16 residues. Losses at the gene ends were 0 bases for V and 4 bases for J; bases not matched to a gene: 4. CDR1 SGHNT and CDR2 YYREEE come from the germline V gene (reference sequence). The DNA for the CDR3 is TGTGCCAGCAGCTTGGTTACTAGCGGGATGTACAATGAGCAGTTCTTC. Translating gives CASSLVTSGMYNEQFF.

The CDR3 loop is CASSLSSLTMNTEAFF. DNA of the CDR3: TGCGCCAGCAGCTTGTCTAGCCTCACGATGAACACTGAAGCTTTCTTT. The chain recombines TRBV5-1 with TRBJ1-1, with D hard to call. The V gene's germline CDR1 is SGHRS and CDR2 YFSETQ. The CDR3 has 16 amino acids. V shed 1 base and J shed 0 bases, with 13 bases lying between them.

V and J are TRBV6-1 and TRBJ1-5; 12 bases are a match to TRBD1. Looked up from germline, CDR1 is MNHNS and CDR2 is SASEGT. The CDR3 is made up of 18 amino acids. After removal of 4 bases from V and 1 base from J, the junction contained 8 bases not matched to a gene. Here the CDR3 DNA reads TGTGCCAGCAGTGTCCCGGGACAGGGGGCGAGGAGCAATCAGCCCCAGCATTTT. Amino acids: CASSVPGQGARSNQPQHF.

The chain links TRBV29-1 to TRBJ1-2; D is possibly TRBD1 (6 bases). CDR3 size: 13 residues. Trimming took 5 bases from V and 0 from J, leaving 10 bases between them. CDR1 and CDR2 from the germline V gene are SQVTM and ANQGSEA. Here the CDR3 DNA reads TGCAGCGTTTCGAGACAGGCTAACTATGGCTACACCTTC. As protein: CSVSRQANYGYTF.

This sequence joins TRBV2 and TRBJ2-1; D perhaps matches TRBD2 (5 bases). Trimming pared 5 bases from V and 2 bases from J, leaving 16 bases between. The CDR3 has 16 amino acids. Germline CDR1 SNHLY, CDR2 FYNNEI. The chain's CDR3 is CASSYSVMEAYNEQFF. In nucleotides, the CDR3 is TGTGCCAGCAGTTATAGCGTTATGGAGGCCTACAATGAGCAGTTCTTC.

About this clone: No conserved phenylalanine or tryptophan ends this CDR3, so it is likely a read error. No DNA is shown, since the ends of the CDR3 on it are uncertain; the CDR3 is the one TCRdb lists. J is TRBJ2-7 and V is TRBV5-1; the table's TRBD1 call for D was not verified on the DNA. Germline V gene data show CDR1 as SGHRS and CDR2 as YFSETQ. The CDR3 is 13 amino acids long, termini counted. The CDR3 loop is CASSLDPRDRASY.

The chain carries TRBV4-1 and TRBJ2-3, with D perhaps TRBD2 (6 bases). The germline V gene encodes CDR1 MGHRA and CDR2 YSYEKL. Deletions cut 0 bases from V and 6 bases from J, with 13 bases between. CDR3 size: 15 residues. In DNA, the CDR3 is TGCGCCAGCAGCCAAGATTGGGGGAGCGGGGATACGCAGTATTTT. This translates into CASSQDWGSGDTQYF.

This chain links TRBV29-1 with TRBJ2-1; D not certain. Trimming cost V 6 bases and J 5 bases, with 17 bases left between them. The CDR3 consists of 14 residues. The germline CDR1 and CDR2 sequences are SQVTM and ANQGSEA. CDR3 DNA sequence: TGCAGCGTCGAAAGGCTTTTGGTAAACAATGAGCAGTTCTTC. Its protein product is CSVERLLVNNEQFF.

This clone was recorded once. Mismatch with germline at one junction end may stem from a read error. This sequence joins TRBV10-3 and TRBJ1-3; TRBD1 matches at 8 bases. The CDR3 is made up of 11 amino acids. Germline CDR1 and CDR2: ENHRY and SYGVKD. CDR3 nucleotides: TGTGCCATCAGAACCGGACAGGGAAGTAATTTT. This sequence encodes CAIRTGQGSNF.

This clone showed up just a few times. The chain uses TRBV2 and TRBJ2-7, with 7 bases identical to TRBD1. Germline CDR1 reads SNHLY; CDR2 reads FYNNEI. The ends lost 4 bases at V and 4 bases at J; junction bases unmatched: 7. CDR3 length equals 14 residues. The CDR3 loop is CASSAQGKEYEQYF. The CDR3 DNA sequence: TGTGCCAGCAGTGCACAGGGGAAGGAGTACGAGCAGTACTTC.

The genes are TRBV7-2 and TRBJ1-4; no clear D gene. CDR3 length equals 14 residues. Looked up from germline, CDR1 is SGHTA and CDR2 is FQGNSA. Between the trimmed V and J ends, which lost 2 bases and 8 bases, there was a span of 12 bases. The CDR3 loop is CASSLIGRQEKLFF. CDR3 DNA: TGTGCCAGCAGCTTAATAGGCAGGCAAGAAAAACTGTTTTTT.

V is TRBV9 and J is TRBJ1-5, with a tentative D call TRBD1 (5 bases). Between the trimmed V and J ends, which lost 0 bases and 5 bases, there was a span of 12 bases. The CDR3 runs 15 residues. Germline assignment: CDR1 SGDLS and CDR2 YYNGEE. The CDR3 spells CASSVGHMGDQPQHF. The DNA of the CDR3 is TGTGCCAGCAGCGTAGGTCACATGGGGGATCAGCCCCAGCATTTT.

The sample holds a few counts of this clone. In the same sample, other DNA sequences code for this CDR3. This chain links TRBV6-5 with TRBJ1-1; D is unclear. V shed 5 bases and J shed 1 base, with 8 bases lying between them. Germline values: CDR1 MNHEY, CDR2 SVGAGI. The CDR3 length is 13 residues. CDR3 nucleotide sequence: TGTGCCAGCAGTAGGGCTACGAACACTGAAGCTTTCTTT. This sequence encodes CASSRATNTEAFF.

The chain has TRBV5-4 and TRBJ2-3, with 9 bases fitting TRBD2. Per germline, CDR1 SGHNT and CDR2 YYREEE (reference sequence). The CDR3 is 15 residues long. The ends lost 0 bases at V and 7 bases at J; junction bases unmatched: 6. CDR3 residues: CASSLEAGGDHTQYF. The CDR3 nucleotides are TGTGCCAGCAGCTTGGAGGCGGGGGGGGATCATACGCAGTATTTT.

CDR3 bases: TGTGCCAGCAGTTACTCGAACCCCCCATATGCCGGGGAGCTGTTTTTT. This sequence encodes CASSYSNPPYAGELFF. This chain connects TRBV6-6 to TRBJ2-2, with D uncertain. The CDR3 totals 16 residues. The germline V gene has CDR1 MNHNY and CDR2 SVGAGI (reference sequence). V gave up 0 bases and J gave up 6 bases, with 14 bases separating them.

The gene calls are TRBV30 and TRBJ2-7; 8 nucleotides match TRBD2. From germline, CDR1 is GTSNPN and CDR2 SVGIG (reference sequence). The trim removed 0 bases at V and 1 base at J, leaving 11 bases unmatched. This CDR3 is built from 17 residues. The CDR3 sequence: CAWSVGFAGGWSYEQYF. The CDR3 DNA is TGTGCCTGGAGTGTAGGTTTTGCGGGGGGTTGGTCCTACGAGCAGTACTTC.

The chain couples TRBV6-1 to TRBJ2-1; 8 bases line up with TRBD2. Germline V gene sequence: CDR1 MNHNS, CDR2 SASEGT. The J segment lost 2 bases and the V segment lost 2 bases, leaving 2 bases of the junction unmatched. There are 15 residues in the CDR3. This CDR3 reads CASSESGSPYNEQFF. For the CDR3, the DNA is TGTGCCAGCAGTGAAAGCGGGAGTCCCTACAATGAGCAGTTCTTC.

In the case of this clone: This sample includes further DNA sequences coding for the same CDR3. The chain joins TRBV6-6 to TRBJ1-4; D gene ambiguous. The germline gives CDR1 MNHNY, CDR2 SVGAGI (reference sequence). The CDR3 loop spans 14 amino acids. V lost 4 bases to trimming and J lost 0 bases, with 6 bases between them. CDR3 DNA sequence: TGTGCCAGCAGTTCATCCTCAACTAATGAAAAACTGTTTTTT. It is translated as CASSSSSTNEKLFF.

This clone occurred a few times. The chain joins TRBV20-1 to TRBJ1-3, with D uncertain. The CDR3 length is 11 residues. Germline values: CDR1 DFQATT, CDR2 SNEGSKA (reference sequence). V shed 6 bases and J shed 4 bases, with 7 bases lying between them. The CDR3 DNA follows: TGCAGTGCGACGTGGGGAAACACCATATATTTT. Protein product: CSATWGNTIYF.

Concerning this clone: Other DNA sequences within the sample encode an identical CDR3. The V gene is TRBV27, the J gene TRBJ1-5; no reliable D call. Trimming took off 6 bases at V and 3 bases at J, with 6 bases between the two ends. Per the germline V gene, CDR1 is MNHEY and CDR2 is SMNVEV (reference sequence). The CDR3 has 12 residues. The CDR3 nucleotides read TGTGCCAGCAGCCCCCCCAATCAGCCCCAGCATTTT. Protein: CASSPPNQPQHF.

This clone has just one count. This chain joins TRBV19 and TRBJ1-6; no definite D call. The germline gives CDR1 LNHDA, CDR2 SQIVND (reference sequence). Trimming left V 5 bases short and J 6 bases short, with 11 bases between. The CDR3 spans 14 residues. CDR3 amino acids: CASSRDNVNSPLHF. The CDR3, as DNA: TGTGCCAGTAGTCGTGACAACGTTAATTCACCCCTCCACTTT.